This TCR beta chain was retrieved from a study of blood T cell repertoires in COVID-19 (TCRdb year 2020). For the wider study: Collaborator samples came from the United States, Italy and Spain and covered acute and convalescent phases of COVID-19. The sample metadata nearly always contained a de-identified subject ID, COVID-19 status, age in years and sex. HLA class I and class II types, where available, came from metadata supplied by the sample provider rather than from assay-based typing. The repertoires were made available in a free public database intended to serve as a resource for research on the immune response to SARS-CoV-2. Subjects who had been exposed to COVID-19, were actively infected with it, or had recovered from it provided the deeply sampled blood TCRbeta repertoires that made up the dataset. The samples were drawn from the first 160 participants of the ongoing ImmuneRACE study and from 1,254 subjects provided by 6 global collaborators. The material from the prospective study consisted of cDNA or gDNA derived from T cells, B-cell-depleted T cells, or PBMCs. The paper's findings and limits, for the study overall: Clinical and demographic metadata were provided uncurated, with the amount varying by source and participant.

In the prospective study, participants were 18 to 89 years old, resided in fewer than 25 geographic areas of the United States, and were enrolled through a virtual design. In the prospective study, cohorts were assigned on the basis of participant-reported clinical history obtained from a screening survey and a study questionnaire. In the prospective study, whole blood, serum and a nasopharyngeal or oropharyngeal swab were collected from each participant by mobile phlebotomists. Prospective study participants could optionally give additional blood draws and questionnaires over an approximately 2-month period. Prospective study blood samples were shipped either frozen or at room temperature before DNA extraction. The immunoSEQ Assay, a bias-controlled multiplex PCR, was used to amplify TCRbeta CDR3 regions from genomic DNA. The study's own analysis went as follows. Nucleated cell counts per sample were estimated from amplification of reference gene primers within the assay. Sequence reads were collapsed and filtered to measure the absolute abundance of every unique TCRbeta CDR3 rearrangement. For each sample, productive Simpson clonality was calculated as the square root of Simpson's diversity index over productive rearrangements. In its TCRdb copy, this immuneACCESS table keeps in-frame sequences only and misses some clones. Where compared with another copy, unresolved V genes explain less than half of these, and the others have no known cause. For V, J and clone size, that table is used; D and trimming come from the DNA. Across this sample there are fewer than 500,000 clones, with approximately 87% seen only once. The ten most abundant clones make up more than 0.85% of the sample.

About this clone: Its antigen is unknown. Base quality data are lacking; no much larger clone is found one base away.

V loses 4 bases of germline sequence and J loses 6 bases, and the interval between the two ends is 13 bases. For CDR1 and CDR2, the germline V gene lists SQVTM and ANQGSEA. The CDR3 covers 13 residues, taking in both the cysteine and the phenylalanine. The only DNA kept is the CDR3, 39 bases in frame from the first base. The receptor's source is a woman under 40 with acute COVID-19. Input material: PBMCs or T cells enriched from blood (not recorded which). The chain links TRBV29-1 with TRBJ1-5; a tentative D call is TRBD1 (5 bases match). The bases read TGCAGCGTTGCAGGGATATTAGGTCAGCCCCAGCATTTT. It translates to CSVAGILGQPQHF.